The sequence of this T cell receptor beta chain was determined in a study of blood T cell repertoires in COVID-19. For the study at large: Some COVID-19 samples were acute and others convalescent; all came from the United States, Italy and Spain.

J gave up 5 bases and V 3 bases, and 5 bases lay outside the gene matches. Germline V gene data show CDR1 as MNHEY and CDR2 as SVGAGI. This CDR3 region has 14 residues. As originally analysed: The authors estimated nucleated cell counts from reference gene primer amplification. Assay: immunoSEQ multiplex PCR; the TCRdb copy retains only in-frame clones and omits some. D and trimming were read from the DNA, whereas the V and J calls and clone size are those reported in that table. This sample has 13,000 or so clones, with around nine tenths found just once. The chain employs TRBV6-5 and TRBJ2-5, with 8 nucleotides matching TRBD1. The receptor's source is a human donor in a cohort sampled during active COVID-19. Sequencing input: peripheral blood. CDR3 coding DNA: TGTGCCAGCAGTTATCGACAGGGGTCGGAGACCCAGTACTTC. Translated, it gives CASSYRQGSETQYF.